This T cell receptor (beta chain) was retrieved from a study of blood T cell repertoires in COVID-19. The overall study: Acute-phase and convalescent COVID-19 samples originated in the United States, Italy and Spain. Sources were T cells, B-cell-depleted T cells, or PBMCs; the material itself was cDNA or gDNA.

In the source study's methods: Amplification from reference gene primers served as the basis for estimated nucleated cell counts. TCRdb's copy holds only in-frame clones and misses some; the assay was immunoSEQ multiplex PCR. Clone size and V and J calls were adopted from that table, with D and trimming inferred from the DNA. This table holds 130,000 to 150,000 clones, approximately 80% found once. This CDR3 has 15 amino acids. V trimming: 5 bases; J trimming: 9 bases; junction bases outside the gene matches: 14. Germline CDR1 reads MDHEN; CDR2 reads SYDVKM. The receptor was derived from a man aged 60 to 69 with active or convalescent COVID-19. Sequencing was carried out using peripheral blood. The chain recombines TRBV28 with TRBJ1-1; TRBD1 aligns across 8 bases. The CDR3 reads CASSKTQGGYRKAFF. The CDR3 nucleotides read TGTGCCAGCAGTAAGACACAGGGGGGGTATCGGAAAGCTTTCTTT.